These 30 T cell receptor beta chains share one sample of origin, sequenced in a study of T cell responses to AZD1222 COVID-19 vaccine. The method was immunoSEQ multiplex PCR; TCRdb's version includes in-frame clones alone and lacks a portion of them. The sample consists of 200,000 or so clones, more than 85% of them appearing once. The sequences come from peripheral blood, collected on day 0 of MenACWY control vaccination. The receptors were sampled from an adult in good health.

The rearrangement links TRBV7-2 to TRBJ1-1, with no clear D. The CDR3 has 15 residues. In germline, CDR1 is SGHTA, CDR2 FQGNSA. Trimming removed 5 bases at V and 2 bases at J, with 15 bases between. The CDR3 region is CASSRNHNPNTEAFF. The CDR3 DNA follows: TGTGCCAGCAGCCGCAACCACAACCCCAACACTGAAGCTTTCTTT. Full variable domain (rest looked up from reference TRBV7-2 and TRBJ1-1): GAGVSQSPSNKVTEKGKDVELRCDPISGHTALYWYRQSLGQGLEFLIYFQGNSAPDKSGLPSDRFSAERTGGSVSTLTIQRTQQEDSAVYLCASSRNHNPNTEAFFGQGTRLTVV.

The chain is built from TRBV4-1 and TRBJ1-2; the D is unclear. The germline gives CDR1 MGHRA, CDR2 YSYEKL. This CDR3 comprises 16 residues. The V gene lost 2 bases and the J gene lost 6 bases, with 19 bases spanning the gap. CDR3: CASSQISRRAEDGYTF. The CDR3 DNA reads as TGCGCCAGCAGCCAAATATCGCGGAGGGCCGAGGATGGCTACACCTTC.

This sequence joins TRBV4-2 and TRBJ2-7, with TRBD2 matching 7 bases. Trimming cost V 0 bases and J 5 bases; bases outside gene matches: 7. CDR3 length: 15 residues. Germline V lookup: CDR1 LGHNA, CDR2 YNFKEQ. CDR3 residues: CASSQDRTSIDEQYF. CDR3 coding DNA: TGTGCCAGCAGCCAAGATCGGACTAGTATCGACGAGCAGTACTTC.

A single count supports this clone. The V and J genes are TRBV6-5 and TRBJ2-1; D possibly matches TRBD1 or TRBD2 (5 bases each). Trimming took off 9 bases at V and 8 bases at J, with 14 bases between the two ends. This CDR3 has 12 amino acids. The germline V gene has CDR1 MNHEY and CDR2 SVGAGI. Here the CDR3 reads CASYELGDEQFF. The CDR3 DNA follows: TGTGCCAGTTACGAGTTGGGGGATGAGCAGTTCTTC.

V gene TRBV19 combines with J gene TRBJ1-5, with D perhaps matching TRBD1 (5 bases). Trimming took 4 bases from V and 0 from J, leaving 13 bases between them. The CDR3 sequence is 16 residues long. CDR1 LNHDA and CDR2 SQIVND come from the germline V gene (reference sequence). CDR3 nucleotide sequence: TGTGCCAGTAGTAGCCAGGGCCAGTATAGCAATCAGCCCCAGCATTTT. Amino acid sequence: CASSSQGQYSNQPQHF.

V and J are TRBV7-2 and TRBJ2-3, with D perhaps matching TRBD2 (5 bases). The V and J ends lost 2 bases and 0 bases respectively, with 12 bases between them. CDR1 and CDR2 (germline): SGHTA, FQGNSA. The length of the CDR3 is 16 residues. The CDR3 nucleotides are TGTGCCAGCAGCTTAAATGGCCGGACTAGCACAGATACGCAGTATTTT. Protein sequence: CASSLNGRTSTDTQYF.

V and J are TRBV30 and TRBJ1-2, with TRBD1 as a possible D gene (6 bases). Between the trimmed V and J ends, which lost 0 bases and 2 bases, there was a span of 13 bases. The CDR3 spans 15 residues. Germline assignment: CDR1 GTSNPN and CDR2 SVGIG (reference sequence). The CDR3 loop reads CAWSVPARGNYGYTF. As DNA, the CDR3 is TGTGCCTGGAGTGTACCGGCGAGGGGGAACTATGGCTACACCTTC.

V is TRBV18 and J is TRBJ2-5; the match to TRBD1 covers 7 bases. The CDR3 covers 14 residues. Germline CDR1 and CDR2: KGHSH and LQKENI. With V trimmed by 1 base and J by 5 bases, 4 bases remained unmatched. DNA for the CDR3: TGTGCCAGCTCACCACAGACAGGGTGGGAGACCCAGTACTTC. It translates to CASSPQTGWETQYF.

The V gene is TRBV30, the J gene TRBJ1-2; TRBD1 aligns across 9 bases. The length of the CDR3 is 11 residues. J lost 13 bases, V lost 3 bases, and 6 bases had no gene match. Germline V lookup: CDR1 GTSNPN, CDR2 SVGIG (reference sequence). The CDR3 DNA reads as TGTGCCTGGAGCTACAGGGGGCGGAGCACCTTC. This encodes CAWSYRGRSTF.

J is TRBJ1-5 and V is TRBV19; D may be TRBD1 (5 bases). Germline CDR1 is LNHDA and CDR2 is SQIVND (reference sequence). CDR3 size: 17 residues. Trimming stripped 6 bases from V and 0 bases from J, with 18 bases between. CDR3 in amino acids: CASSPSPTAYSNQPQHF. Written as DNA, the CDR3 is TGTGCCAGTAGCCCTTCCCCGACAGCTTATAGCAATCAGCCCCAGCATTTT.

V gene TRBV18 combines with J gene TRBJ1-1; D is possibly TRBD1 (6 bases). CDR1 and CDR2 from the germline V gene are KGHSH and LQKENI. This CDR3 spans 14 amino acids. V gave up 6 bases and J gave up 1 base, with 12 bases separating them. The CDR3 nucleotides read TGTGCCAGCTCTTACAGGGCATCGAACACTGAAGCTTTCTTT. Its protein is CASSYRASNTEAFF.

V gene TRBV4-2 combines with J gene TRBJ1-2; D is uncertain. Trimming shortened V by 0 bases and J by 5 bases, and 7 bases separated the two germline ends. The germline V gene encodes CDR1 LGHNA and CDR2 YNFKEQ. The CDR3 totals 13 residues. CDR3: CASSQDDRYGYTF. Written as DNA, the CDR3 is TGTGCCAGCAGCCAAGACGATAGATATGGCTACACCTTC.

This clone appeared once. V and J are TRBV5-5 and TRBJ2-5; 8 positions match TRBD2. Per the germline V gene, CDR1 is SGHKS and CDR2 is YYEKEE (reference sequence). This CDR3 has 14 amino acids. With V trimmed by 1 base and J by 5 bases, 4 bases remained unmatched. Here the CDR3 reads CASSLSGGLETQYF. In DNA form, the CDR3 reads TGTGCCAGCAGCTTGTCGGGGGGGCTTGAGACCCAGTACTTC.

CDR3 sequence (DNA): TGTGCCAGCAGGGAGCGAGACGGGACTAGCGGGGTTGGGGAGCTGTTTTTT. Its translation: CASRERDGTSGVGELFF. J is TRBJ2-2 and V is TRBV11-2, with 13 bases matching TRBD2. In germline, CDR1 is SGHAT, CDR2 FQNNGV. The CDR3 covers 17 residues. V trimming: 6 bases; J trimming: 8 bases; junction bases outside the gene matches: 12.

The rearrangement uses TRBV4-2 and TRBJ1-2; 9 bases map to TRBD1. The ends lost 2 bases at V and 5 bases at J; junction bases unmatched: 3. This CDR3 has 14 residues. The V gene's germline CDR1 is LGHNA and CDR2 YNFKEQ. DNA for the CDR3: TGTGCCAGCAGCCAAACAGGGGGCGGTTATGGCTACACCTTC. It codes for CASSQTGGGYGYTF.

The CDR3 DNA reads TGTGCCAGCAGCTCAGTACAGGGATGGGAGACCCAGTACTTC. It yields the protein CASSSVQGWETQYF. The V and J genes are TRBV7-9 and TRBJ2-5; D is perhaps TRBD1 (6 bases). Germline CDR1 and CDR2: SEHNR and FQNEAQ (reference sequence). The CDR3 length is 14 residues. The V end was cut by 4 bases, the J end by 5 bases, with 14 bases between.

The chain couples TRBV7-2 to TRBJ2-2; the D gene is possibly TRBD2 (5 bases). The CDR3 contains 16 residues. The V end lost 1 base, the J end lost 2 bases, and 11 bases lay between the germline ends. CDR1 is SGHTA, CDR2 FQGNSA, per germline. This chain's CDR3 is CASSLVPGLNTGELFF. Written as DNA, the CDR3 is TGTGCCAGCAGCTTAGTCCCTGGACTTAACACCGGGGAGCTGTTTTTT.

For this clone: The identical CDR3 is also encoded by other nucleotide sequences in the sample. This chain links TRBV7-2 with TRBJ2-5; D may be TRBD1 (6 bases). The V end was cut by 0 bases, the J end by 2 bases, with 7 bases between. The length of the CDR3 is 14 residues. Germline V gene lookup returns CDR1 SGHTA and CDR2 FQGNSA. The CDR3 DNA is TGTGCCAGCAGCTTAGCCGGGACACAAGAGACCCAGTACTTC. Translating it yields CASSLAGTQETQYF.

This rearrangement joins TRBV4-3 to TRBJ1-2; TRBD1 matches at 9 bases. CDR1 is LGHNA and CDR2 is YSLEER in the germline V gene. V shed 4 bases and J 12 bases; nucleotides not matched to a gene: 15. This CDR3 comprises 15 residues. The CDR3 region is CASSPDRGSPPGNTF. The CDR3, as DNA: TGCGCCAGCAGCCCAGACAGGGGGTCTCCCCCTGGGAACACCTTC.

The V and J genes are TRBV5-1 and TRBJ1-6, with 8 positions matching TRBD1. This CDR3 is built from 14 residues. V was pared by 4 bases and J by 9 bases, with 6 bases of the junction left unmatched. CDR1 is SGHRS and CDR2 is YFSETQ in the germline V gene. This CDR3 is CASSVGQGGSPLHF. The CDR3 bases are TGCGCCAGCAGCGTCGGACAGGGAGGTTCACCCCTCCACTTT.

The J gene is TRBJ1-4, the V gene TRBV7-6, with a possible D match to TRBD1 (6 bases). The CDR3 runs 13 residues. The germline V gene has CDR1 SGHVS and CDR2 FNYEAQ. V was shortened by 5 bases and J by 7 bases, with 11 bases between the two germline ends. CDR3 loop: CASSTGMGEKLFF. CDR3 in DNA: TGTGCCAGCAGCACAGGGATGGGTGAAAAACTGTTTTTT. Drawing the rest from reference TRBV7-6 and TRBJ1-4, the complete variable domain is GAGVSQSPRYKVTKRGQDVALRCDPISGHVSLYWYRQALGQGPEFLTYFNYEAQQDKSGLPNDRFSAERPEGSISTLTIQRTEQRDSAMYRCASSTGMGEKLFFGSGTQLSVL.

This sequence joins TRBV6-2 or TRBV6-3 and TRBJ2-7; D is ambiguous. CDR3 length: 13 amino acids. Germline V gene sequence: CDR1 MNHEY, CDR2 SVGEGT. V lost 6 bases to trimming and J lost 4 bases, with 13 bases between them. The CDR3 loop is CASSRAGFYEQYF. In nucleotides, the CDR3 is TGTGCCAGCAGCCGGGCCGGATTTTACGAGCAGTACTTC.

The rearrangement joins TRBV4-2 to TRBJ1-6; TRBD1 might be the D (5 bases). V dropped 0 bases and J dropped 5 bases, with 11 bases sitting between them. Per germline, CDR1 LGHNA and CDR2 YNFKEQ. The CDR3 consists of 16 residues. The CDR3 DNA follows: TGTGCCAGCAGCCAAGATACGACAGTAAATAATTCACCCCTCCACTTT. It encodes CASSQDTTVNNSPLHF.

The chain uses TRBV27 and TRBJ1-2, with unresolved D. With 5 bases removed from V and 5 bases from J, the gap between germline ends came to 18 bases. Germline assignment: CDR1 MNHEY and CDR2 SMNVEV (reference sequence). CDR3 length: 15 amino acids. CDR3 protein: CASSPRKVTLYGYTF. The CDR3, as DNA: TGTGCCAGCAGTCCCCGGAAGGTAACGCTTTATGGCTACACCTTC.

The chain's CDR3 is CASSLSETQYF. The CDR3 DNA is TGCGCCAGCAGCTTGTCCGAGACCCAGTACTTC. This chain uses TRBV5-1 with TRBJ2-5; D remains ambiguous. This CDR3 comprises 11 residues. Trimming removed 1 base at V and 5 bases at J, with 3 bases between. Germline CDR1 is SGHRS and CDR2 is YFSETQ.

The CDR3 protein is CASSLGQGSSYEQYF. The CDR3 bases are TGCGCCAGCAGCCTGGGACAGGGGAGCTCCTACGAGCAGTACTTC. The chain joins TRBV4-1 to TRBJ2-7, with 10 positions matching TRBD1. CDR1 MGHRA and CDR2 YSYEKL come from the germline V gene. Unmatched junction bases numbered 3, after V lost 4 bases and J lost 0 bases. CDR3 length: 15 residues.

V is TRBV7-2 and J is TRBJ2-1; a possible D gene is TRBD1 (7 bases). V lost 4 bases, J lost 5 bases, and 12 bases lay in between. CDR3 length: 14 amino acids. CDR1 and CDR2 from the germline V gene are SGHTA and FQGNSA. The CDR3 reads CASSSSGGNNEQFF. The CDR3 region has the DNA TGTGCCAGCAGCTCGTCAGGGGGGAACAATGAGCAGTTCTTC.

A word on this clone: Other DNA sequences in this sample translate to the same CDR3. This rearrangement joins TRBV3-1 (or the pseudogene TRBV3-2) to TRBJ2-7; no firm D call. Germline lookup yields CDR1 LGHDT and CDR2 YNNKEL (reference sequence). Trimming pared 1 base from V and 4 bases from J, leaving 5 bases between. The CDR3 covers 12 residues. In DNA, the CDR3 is TGTGCCAGCAGCCAAGGCACTTACGAGCAGTACTTC. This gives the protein CASSQGTYEQYF.

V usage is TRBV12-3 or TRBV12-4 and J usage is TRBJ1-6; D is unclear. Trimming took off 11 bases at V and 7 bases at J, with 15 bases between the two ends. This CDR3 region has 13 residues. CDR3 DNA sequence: TGTGCCCTATGGGGATGGGAGAATTCACCCCTCCACTTT. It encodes CALWGWENSPLHF.

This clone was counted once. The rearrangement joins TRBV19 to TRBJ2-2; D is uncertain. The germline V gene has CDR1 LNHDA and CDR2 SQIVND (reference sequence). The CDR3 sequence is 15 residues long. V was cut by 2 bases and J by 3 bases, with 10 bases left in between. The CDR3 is CASSISNRYTGELFF. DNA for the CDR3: TGTGCCAGTAGTATAAGTAATCGGTACACCGGGGAGCTGTTTTTT.